This T cell receptor beta chain was observed in a study of Graves' ophthalmopathy and Graves' hyperthyroidism. Study-wide results and caveats: A majority of expanded thyroid clonotypes exceeding 0.001 frequency were likewise present in blood.

CDR3 length: 15 residues. Germline CDR1 MNHEY, CDR2 SVGAGI. Unmatched junction bases numbered 8, after V lost 6 bases and J lost 5 bases. As to this clonotype: Its antigen is undetermined.

RNA transcripts served as template for amplifying TCR beta CDR3 sequences. HTBI-primed first-round RT-PCR preceded second-round multiplex PCR. One entry per CDR3 protein, called by TCRdb with MiXCR from the multiplex PCR reads. Of over a million distinct CDR3 sequences listed, less than 45% are singletons. New diagnoses, under 2 months' duration, and ages 18 to 65 characterized the hyperthyroidism patients. Patients were left out if they had other autoimmune diseases, uncontrolled infections, pregnancy or lactation. The TCR comes from an adult man with Graves' hyperthyroidism. The rearrangement uses TRBV6-5 and TRBJ2-2; 8 positions agree with TRBD1. The sequenced sample was peripheral blood or thyroid tissue (not recorded which). CDR3 DNA: TGTGCCAGCAGAGGAAACAGGGGGAGGACCGGGGAGCTGTTTTTT. It is translated as CASRGNRGRTGELFF.